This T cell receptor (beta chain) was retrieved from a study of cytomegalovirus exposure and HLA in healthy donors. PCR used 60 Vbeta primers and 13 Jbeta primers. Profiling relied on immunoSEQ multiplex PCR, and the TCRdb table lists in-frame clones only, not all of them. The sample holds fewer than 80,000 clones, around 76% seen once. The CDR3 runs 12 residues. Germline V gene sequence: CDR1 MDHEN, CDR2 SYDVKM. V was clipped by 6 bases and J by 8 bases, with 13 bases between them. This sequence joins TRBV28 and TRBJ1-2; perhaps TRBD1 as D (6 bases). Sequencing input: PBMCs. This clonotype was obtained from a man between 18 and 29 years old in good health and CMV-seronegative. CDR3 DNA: TGTGCCAGCAGGCAGGGGCCGAGAGGCTACACCTTC. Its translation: CASRQGPRGYTF.